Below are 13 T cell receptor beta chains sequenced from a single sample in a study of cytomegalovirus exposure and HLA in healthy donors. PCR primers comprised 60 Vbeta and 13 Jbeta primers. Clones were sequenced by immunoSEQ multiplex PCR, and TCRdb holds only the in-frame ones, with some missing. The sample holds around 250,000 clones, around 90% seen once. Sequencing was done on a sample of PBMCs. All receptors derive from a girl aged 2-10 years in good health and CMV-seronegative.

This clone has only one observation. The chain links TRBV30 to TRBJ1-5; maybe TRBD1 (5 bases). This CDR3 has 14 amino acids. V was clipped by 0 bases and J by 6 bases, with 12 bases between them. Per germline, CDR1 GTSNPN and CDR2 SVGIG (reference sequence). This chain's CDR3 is CAWSVGQGGQPQHF. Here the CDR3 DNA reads TGTGCCTGGAGTGTCGGGCAGGGAGGTCAGCCCCAGCATTTT.

The CDR3 DNA follows: TGTGCCAGCAGTTTACTCTCAGCGGGGGGGCCGGACGAGCAGTACTTC. This translates into CASSLLSAGGPDEQYF. The chain couples TRBV27 to TRBJ2-7, with 10 bases aligning to TRBD2. CDR1 and CDR2 from the germline V gene are MNHEY and SMNVEV (reference sequence). The CDR3 extends over 16 amino acids. V trimming: 2 bases; J trimming: 5 bases; junction bases outside the gene matches: 9.

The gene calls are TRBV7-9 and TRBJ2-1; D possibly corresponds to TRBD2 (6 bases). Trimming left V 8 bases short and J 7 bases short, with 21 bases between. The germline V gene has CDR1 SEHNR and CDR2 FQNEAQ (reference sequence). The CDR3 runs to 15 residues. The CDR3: CASADGEARWNEQFF. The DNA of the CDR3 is TGTGCCAGCGCAGATGGGGAGGCCCGTTGGAATGAGCAGTTCTTC.

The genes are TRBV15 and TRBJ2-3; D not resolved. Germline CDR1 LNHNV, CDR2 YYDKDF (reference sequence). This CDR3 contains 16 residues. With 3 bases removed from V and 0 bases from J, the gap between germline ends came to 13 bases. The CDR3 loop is CATSSFASTSTDTQYF. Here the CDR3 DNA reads TGTGCCACCAGCAGTTTTGCGTCAACTAGCACAGATACGCAGTATTTT.

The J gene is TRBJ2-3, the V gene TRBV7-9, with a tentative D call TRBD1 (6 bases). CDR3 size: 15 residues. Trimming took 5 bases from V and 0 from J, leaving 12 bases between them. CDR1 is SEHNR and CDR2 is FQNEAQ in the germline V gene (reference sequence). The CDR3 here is CASSPGGSSTDTQYF. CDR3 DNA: TGTGCCAGCAGCCCTGGGGGCTCTAGCACAGATACGCAGTATTTT.

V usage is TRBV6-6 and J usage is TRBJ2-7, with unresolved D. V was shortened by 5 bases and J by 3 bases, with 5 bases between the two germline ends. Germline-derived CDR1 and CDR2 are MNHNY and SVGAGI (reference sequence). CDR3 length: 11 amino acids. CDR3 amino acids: CASSPDYEQYF. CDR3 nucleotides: TGTGCCAGCAGTCCAGACTACGAGCAGTACTTC.

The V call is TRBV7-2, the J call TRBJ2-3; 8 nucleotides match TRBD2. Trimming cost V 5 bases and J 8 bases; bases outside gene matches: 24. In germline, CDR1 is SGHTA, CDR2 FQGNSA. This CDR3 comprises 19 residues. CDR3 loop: CASSPALTQREYLFGTQYF. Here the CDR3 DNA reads TGTGCCAGCAGCCCAGCCCTAACTCAGCGGGAGTATCTTTTCGGTACGCAGTATTTT.

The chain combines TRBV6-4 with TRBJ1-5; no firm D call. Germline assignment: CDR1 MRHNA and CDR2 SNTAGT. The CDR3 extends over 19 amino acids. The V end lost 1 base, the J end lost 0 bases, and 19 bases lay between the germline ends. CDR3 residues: CASSDCLSRFAYSNQPQHF. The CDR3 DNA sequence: TGTGCCAGCAGTGACTGCCTGTCGAGGTTCGCCTATAGCAATCAGCCCCAGCATTTT.

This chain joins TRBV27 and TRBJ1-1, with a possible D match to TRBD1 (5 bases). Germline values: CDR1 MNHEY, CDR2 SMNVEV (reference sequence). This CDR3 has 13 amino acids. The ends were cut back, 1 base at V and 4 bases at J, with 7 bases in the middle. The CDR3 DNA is TGTGCCAGCAGTTTATTTCAGGGCACTGAAGCTTTCTTT. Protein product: CASSLFQGTEAFF.

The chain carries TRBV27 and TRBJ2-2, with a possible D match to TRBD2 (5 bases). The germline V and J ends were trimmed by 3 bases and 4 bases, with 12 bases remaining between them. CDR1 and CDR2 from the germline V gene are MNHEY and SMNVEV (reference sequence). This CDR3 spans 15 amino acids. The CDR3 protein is CASSFRFRGTGELFF. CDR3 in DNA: TGTGCCAGCAGTTTCAGGTTCCGGGGCACCGGGGAGCTGTTTTTT.

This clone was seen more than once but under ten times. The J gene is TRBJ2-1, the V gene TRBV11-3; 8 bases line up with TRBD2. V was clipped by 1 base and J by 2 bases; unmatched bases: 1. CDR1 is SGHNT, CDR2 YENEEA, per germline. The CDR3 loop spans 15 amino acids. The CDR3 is CASSLGRGAYNEQFF. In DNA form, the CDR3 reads TGTGCCAGCAGCTTAGGGCGGGGGGCCTACAATGAGCAGTTCTTC.

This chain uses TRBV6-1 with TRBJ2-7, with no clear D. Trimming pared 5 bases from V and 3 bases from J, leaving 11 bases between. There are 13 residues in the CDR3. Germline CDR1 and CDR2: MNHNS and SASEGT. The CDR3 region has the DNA TGTGCCAGCAGTAAAACAGATGTCTACGAGCAGTACTTC. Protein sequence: CASSKTDVYEQYF.

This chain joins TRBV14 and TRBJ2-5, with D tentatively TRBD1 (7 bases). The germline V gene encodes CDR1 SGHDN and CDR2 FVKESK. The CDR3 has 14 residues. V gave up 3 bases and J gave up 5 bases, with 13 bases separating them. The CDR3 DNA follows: TGTGCCAGCAGCCAGCTGACAGGGAGGGAGACCCAGTACTTC. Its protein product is CASSQLTGRETQYF.